Below, 20 T cell receptor beta chains from the same sample are listed, as sequenced in a study of blood T cell repertoires in COVID-19. Data came from immunoSEQ multiplex PCR; TCRdb stores just in-frame clones and leaves some out. The table lists hundreds of thousands of clones, approximately 90% of them singletons. Source material: peripheral blood. These TCRs come from a woman under 40 with active or convalescent COVID-19.

This clone occurred once. In DNA, the CDR3 is TGCGCCAGCAGCACCAAGACAGGAACCTATAATTCACCCCTCCACTTT. Translated, it gives CASSTKTGTYNSPLHF. The chain links TRBV5-1 to TRBJ1-6; D is perhaps TRBD1 (6 bases). V lost 4 bases and J lost 2, with 13 bases in between. Per the germline V gene, CDR1 is SGHRS and CDR2 is YFSETQ. The CDR3 runs 16 residues.

The rearrangement joins TRBV4-2 to TRBJ2-3; TRBD2 agrees at 8 bases. The CDR3 consists of 18 residues. Germline CDR1 and CDR2: LGHNA and YNFKEQ. After removal of 0 bases from V and 5 bases from J, the junction contained 13 bases not matched to a gene. The CDR3 region is CASSQEGTWRGDVDTQYF. DNA of the CDR3: TGTGCCAGCAGCCAAGAGGGAACTTGGCGGGGGGATGTAGATACGCAGTATTTT.

This clone was seen only a few times. This chain uses TRBV4-1 with TRBJ2-7; 7 bases line up with TRBD1. Per the germline V gene, CDR1 is MGHRA and CDR2 is YSYEKL. The V segment lost 4 bases and the J segment 4 bases; nucleotides outside the gene matches: 7. The CDR3 loop spans 14 amino acids. CDR3 bases: TGCGCCAGCAGCCCACAGGGGTTTCAGTACGAGCAGTACTTC. Its protein product is CASSPQGFQYEQYF.

The chain has TRBV4-1 and TRBJ1-5, with D possibly being TRBD1 (5 bases). The CDR3 sequence is 15 residues long. Germline values: CDR1 MGHRA, CDR2 YSYEKL. The V and J ends lost 3 bases and 0 bases respectively, with 9 bases between them. The CDR3 is CASSQAGDSNQPQHF. The CDR3 DNA reads as TGCGCCAGCAGCCAGGCGGGGGATAGCAATCAGCCCCAGCATTTT.

This clone was observed a single time. The chain uses TRBV11-1 and TRBJ1-2, with no clear D. V shed 5 bases and J shed 5 bases, with 18 bases lying between them. The V gene's germline CDR1 is SGHAT and CDR2 FQDESV (reference sequence). The CDR3 contains 15 residues. The CDR3 DNA follows: TGTGCCAGCAGCCCCCGTGGGCAGAAACCTTATGGCTACACCTTC. The encoded protein is CASSPRGQKPYGYTF. The full variable domain, completed using reference TRBV11-1 and TRBJ1-2, is EAEVAQSPRYKITEKSQAVAFWCDPISGHATLYWYRQILGQGPELLVQFQDESVVDDSQLPKDRFSAERLKGVDSTLKIQPAELGDSAMYLCASSPRGQKPYGYTFGSGTRLTVV.

The genes are TRBV7-9 and TRBJ1-1, with unresolved D. Germline V gene lookup returns CDR1 SEHNR and CDR2 FQNEAQ (reference sequence). V lost 5 bases to trimming and J lost 0 bases, with 13 bases between them. This CDR3 is 15 amino acids long. The CDR3 DNA is TGTGCCAGCAGCCAAGCGTCAGCCCTGAACACTGAAGCTTTCTTT. Protein: CASSQASALNTEAFF.

The chain couples TRBV4-2 to TRBJ1-2; a weak D match, TRBD1 (6 bases). Germline V gene lookup returns CDR1 LGHNA and CDR2 YNFKEQ. Trimming pared 1 base from V and 6 bases from J, leaving 15 bases between. CDR3 size: 15 residues. Here the CDR3 DNA reads TGTGCCAGCAGCCAAGCGGGGGGGTGGGACAATGGCTACACCTTC. It yields the protein CASSQAGGWDNGYTF.

The chain employs TRBV18 and TRBJ1-1, with D perhaps matching TRBD1 (5 bases). V was pared by 3 bases and J by 3 bases, with 17 bases between. Looked up from germline, CDR1 is KGHSH and CDR2 is LQKENI. The CDR3 covers 16 residues. The CDR3 is CASSPLTGPEYTEAFF. CDR3 bases: TGTGCCAGCTCACCCCTCACAGGCCCGGAGTACACTGAAGCTTTCTTT.

Written as DNA, the CDR3 is TGTGCCAGCAGTGCCTATGCGGGGGAAGAGACCCAGTACTTC. Encoded protein: CASSAYAGEETQYF. The chain links TRBV2 to TRBJ2-5; 7 bases fit TRBD2. The CDR3 has 14 amino acids. V gave up 4 bases and J gave up 3 bases; unmatched junction bases: 5. Germline V CDR1 and CDR2: SNHLY, FYNNEI. Together with reference TRBV2 and TRBJ2-5, the CDR3 gives the full variable domain: EPEVTQTPSHQVTQMGQEVILRCVPISNHLYFYWYRQILGQKVEFLVSFYNNEISEKSEIFDDQFSVERPDGSNFTLKIRSTKLEDSAMYFCASSAYAGEETQYFGPGTRLLVL.

V and J are TRBV7-6 and TRBJ2-3; 7 bases fit TRBD1. Germline V lookup: CDR1 SGHVS, CDR2 FNYEAQ. V lost 5 bases, J lost 2 bases, and 7 bases stayed unmatched. CDR3 length equals 15 residues. Written as DNA, the CDR3 is TGTGCCAGCAGCGTGGGGCAGGGGGTCACAGATACGCAGTATTTT. Translated, it gives CASSVGQGVTDTQYF.

This clone was counted ten times or more. Other nucleotide sequences in the sample specify the same CDR3. CDR3 DNA sequence: TGTGCCAGCAGTTATTCAGGAATGGGCAATCAGCCCCAGCATTTT. It encodes CASSYSGMGNQPQHF. The V call is TRBV6-5, the J call TRBJ1-5, with D unclear. Germline lookup yields CDR1 MNHEY and CDR2 SVGAGI. With 3 bases removed from V and 2 bases from J, the gap between germline ends came to 11 bases. The CDR3 has 15 residues.

This clone is a singleton in its sample. The chain is built from TRBV4-1 and TRBJ1-6; 8 bases line up with TRBD1. The CDR3 runs 16 residues. Trimming took 1 base from V and 5 from J; bases not matched to a gene: 4. Per the germline V gene, CDR1 is MGHRA and CDR2 is YSYEKL. CDR3 loop: CASSQGQGLNNSPLHF. Here the CDR3 DNA reads TGCGCCAGCAGCCAAGGACAGGGGCTCAATAATTCACCCCTCCACTTT.

On this clone itself: The identical CDR3 is also encoded by other nucleotide sequences in the sample. V gene TRBV7-9 combines with J gene TRBJ2-7; perhaps TRBD1 as D (5 bases). The ends were cut back, 5 bases at V and 4 bases at J, with 12 bases in the middle. CDR3 size: 13 residues. Germline CDR1 and CDR2: SEHNR and FQNEAQ (reference sequence). CDR3 nucleotides: TGTGCCAGCAGCCCGACAGCCGGATACGAGCAGTACTTC. Protein product: CASSPTAGYEQYF.

This chain links TRBV28 with TRBJ1-4; the match to TRBD1 covers 9 bases. The germline gives CDR1 MDHEN, CDR2 SYDVKM. This CDR3 spans 15 amino acids. The V gene end was trimmed by 4 bases and the J gene end by 6 bases; junction bases not matched to a gene: 6. CDR3 nucleotide sequence: TGTGCCAGCAGTTCCCAGGGACAGGGCTATGAAAAACTGTTTTTT. Residues: CASSSQGQGYEKLFF. Supplemented by reference TRBV28 and TRBJ1-4, the full variable domain reads DVKVTQSSRYLVKRTGEKVFLECVQDMDHENMFWYRQDPGLGLRLIYFSYDVKMKEKGDIPEGYSVSREKKERFSLILESASTNQTSMYLCASSSQGQGYEKLFFGSGTQLSVL.

J is TRBJ1-2 and V is TRBV27, with 11 bases lining up with TRBD1. V was pared by 4 bases and J by 4 bases, with 5 bases of the junction left unmatched. The length of the CDR3 is 15 residues. Germline values: CDR1 MNHEY, CDR2 SMNVEV (reference sequence). CDR3 nucleotide sequence: TGTGCCAGCAGTTCCGGGACAGGGGGGGGCTATGGCTACACCTTC. Translated: CASSSGTGGGYGYTF.

This sequence joins TRBV2 and TRBJ2-3; 9 nucleotides match TRBD2. This CDR3 has 18 amino acids. Losses at the gene ends were 8 bases for V and 3 bases for J; bases not matched to a gene: 18. Germline-derived CDR1 and CDR2 are SNHLY and FYNNEI. DNA for the CDR3: TGTGCCAGCGGGCCCCTAGCGGGAAGGGTCGACGTTACAGATACGCAGTATTTT. This sequence encodes CASGPLAGRVDVTDTQYF. The full variable domain, in which reference TRBV2 and TRBJ2-3 provide the parts outside the CDR3, is EPEVTQTPSHQVTQMGQEVILRCVPISNHLYFYWYRQILGQKVEFLVSFYNNEISEKSEIFDDQFSVERPDGSNFTLKIRSTKLEDSAMYFCASGPLAGRVDVTDTQYFGPGTRLTVL.

The chain has TRBV3-1 (or the pseudogene TRBV3-2) and TRBJ1-1, with D perhaps TRBD1 (5 bases). The germline V gene encodes CDR1 LGHDT and CDR2 YNNKEL (reference sequence). The germline V and J ends were trimmed by 0 bases and 4 bases, with 12 bases remaining between them. The CDR3 runs 15 residues. In DNA, the CDR3 is TGTGCCAGCAGCCAAGACGCCTCCAGGGTCACTGAAGCTTTCTTT. Amino acids: CASSQDASRVTEAFF.

This chain joins TRBV6-5 and TRBJ1-1; D is undetermined. The CDR3 loop spans 12 amino acids. V lost 6 bases to trimming and J lost 3 bases, with 8 bases between them. Germline V CDR1 and CDR2: MNHEY, SVGAGI. The CDR3 DNA reads TGTGCCAGCAGCAAGAGGGACACTGAAGCTTTCTTT. It yields the protein CASSKRDTEAFF.

The chain employs TRBV5-8 and TRBJ2-2, with D possibly being TRBD2 (7 bases). Germline assignment: CDR1 SGHTS and CDR2 YDEGEE. There are 15 residues in the CDR3. Trimming pared 4 bases from V and 6 bases from J, leaving 16 bases between. Here the CDR3 reads CASSRRGGAAGELFF. The CDR3 nucleotides are TGTGCCAGCAGCCGGAGGGGGGGCGCGGCCGGGGAGCTGTTTTTT.

The chain links TRBV10-1 to TRBJ2-1; 7 nucleotides agree with TRBD1. J gave up 2 bases and V 6 bases, and 4 bases lay outside the gene matches. From germline, CDR1 is WNHNN and CDR2 SYGVQD (reference sequence). The CDR3 runs 14 residues. CDR3 residues: CASSQGVTYNEQFF. CDR3 nucleotides: TGCGCCAGCAGCCAGGGGGTAACCTACAATGAGCAGTTCTTC.